This TCR beta chain was recovered during a study of T cells in Graves' hyperthyroidism and ophthalmopathy. This clonotype appeared many times. Its antigen is not known. It was RNA transcripts that yielded the amplified TCR beta CDR3 regions. Researchers ran a first-round RT-PCR on the TCR CDR3 using the HTBI primer set. Using its own MiXCR run on the multiplex PCR reads, TCRdb lists one record per CDR3 protein. The sample yields some 560,000 distinct CDR3 sequences, approximately 14% seen once. Over 18 months, lack of ophthalmopathy progression marked Graves' hyperthyroidism as stable. Reasons for excluding patients were uncontrolled infection, other autoimmune disease, pregnancy or lactation. Findings and limits, study-wide: Ophthalmopathy, as predicted by the model, came a median 6.5 months after the prediction. In blood, most of the thyroid clonotypes expanded above 0.001 were also present.

Trimming pared 1 base from V and 3 bases from J, leaving 9 bases between. Germline V lookup: CDR1 SGHDN, CDR2 FVKESK. The CDR3 length is 14 residues. The genes are TRBV14 and TRBJ1-1; D ambiguous. The TCR comes from a woman aged 40 to 55 with Graves' hyperthyroidism. The specimen was blood. CDR3 protein: CASSQGGRDTEAFF. CDR3 DNA: TGTGCCAGCAGCCAAGGGGGTAGGGACACTGAAGCTTTCTTT.